These 18 T cell receptor beta chains were all obtained from the same sample, sequenced in a study of neurological immune-mediated disorders. Each CDR3 protein is one row after TCRdb ran MiXCR on the 5' RACE reads. The sample contains about 80,000 distinct CDR3 sequences, 3.5% to 4.5% of which appear only once. Time point denoted: longitudinal time-point 3. Sequencing was done on a sample of PBMCs. The receptor source for this set is a woman aged 55-70 years with multiple sclerosis.

The chain couples TRBV12-3 or TRBV12-4 to TRBJ2-3; the D gene could be TRBD1 or TRBD2 (5 bases each). The CDR3 contains 12 residues. Trimming left V 1 base short and J 13 bases short, with 12 bases between. The CDR3, as DNA: TGTGCCAGCAGTTTAGGCCTGGGACGGGAGTATTTT. It translates to CASSLGLGREYF.

This clonotype has a count of ten or more. The rearrangement links TRBV16 to TRBJ1-2; no clear D gene. Germline CDR1 and CDR2: KGHSY and FQNENV. The CDR3 is 11 amino acids. Trimming took 2 bases from V and 7 from J, leaving 5 bases between them. The CDR3 DNA sequence: TGTGCCAGCAGCCAAAATACTGGCTACACCTTC. It yields the protein CASSQNTGYTF.

This clonotype was seen ten or more times. The V call is TRBV24-1, the J call TRBJ1-3; 8 bases line up with TRBD1. With V trimmed by 3 bases and J by 4 bases, 7 bases remained unmatched. Germline CDR1 reads KGHDR; CDR2 reads SFDVKD. The CDR3 consists of 16 residues. CDR3 in DNA: TGTGCCACCAGTGATCCGAGGACAGGGAACGGAAACACCATATATTTT. The encoded protein is CATSDPRTGNGNTIYF.

This clonotype has ten or more counts. This chain joins TRBV5-1 and TRBJ2-3, with TRBD2 matching over 8 bases. V was clipped by 0 bases and J by 7 bases; unmatched bases: 10. CDR1 and CDR2 from the germline V gene are SGHRS and YFSETQ. CDR3 length: 16 amino acids. The CDR3: CASSLVADGGANTQYF. CDR3 bases: TGCGCCAGCAGCTTGGTGGCTGACGGGGGGGCGAATACGCAGTATTTT.

At least ten counts were recorded for this clonotype. V is TRBV7-2 and J is TRBJ1-3, with D unclear. Germline V CDR1 and CDR2: SGHTA, FQGNSA. This CDR3 is 15 amino acids long. V lost 5 bases, J lost 4 bases, and 15 bases lay in between. The CDR3 loop reads CASSAKYEYGNTIYF. The CDR3, as DNA: TGTGCCAGCAGCGCGAAGTATGAGTACGGAAACACCATATATTTT.

The sample holds many counts of this clonotype. V gene TRBV20-1 combines with J gene TRBJ2-7, with TRBD1 matching 10 bases. V dropped 1 base and J dropped 7; count of bases not matched to a gene: 7. The CDR3 runs to 14 residues. Germline V gene data show CDR1 as DFQATT and CDR2 as SNEGSKA (reference sequence). The CDR3 coding sequence is TGCAGTGCTAGAGTGGACAGGGGGTATGGGGAGCAGTACTTC. Translating gives CSARVDRGYGEQYF.

In its sample, this clonotype was seen many times. This chain links TRBV27 with TRBJ2-3; no reliable D call. The CDR3 sequence is 12 residues long. CDR1 and CDR2 from the germline V gene are MNHEY and SMNVEV (reference sequence). The V gene lost 5 bases and the J gene lost 5 bases, with 8 bases spanning the gap. CDR3 in DNA: TGTGCCAGCAGTCCGGACCTAGATACGCAGTATTTT. Protein: CASSPDLDTQYF.

This clonotype was observed at least ten times. The rearrangement uses TRBV28 and TRBJ1-2; D unclear. Germline lookup yields CDR1 MDHEN and CDR2 SYDVKM. Trimming shortened V by 3 bases and J by 0 bases, and 8 bases separated the two germline ends. CDR3 length: 14 residues. The CDR3: CASSFGSTNYGYTF. CDR3 nucleotides: TGTGCCAGCAGTTTTGGCAGTACTAACTATGGCTACACCTTC.

This clonotype was picked up many times. The gene calls are TRBV5-5 and TRBJ2-7; D perhaps matches TRBD1 (6 bases). V lost 1 base, J lost 10 bases, and 12 bases lay in between. This CDR3 spans 12 amino acids. CDR1 SGHKS and CDR2 YYEKEE come from the germline V gene (reference sequence). The CDR3 protein is CASSLRQELQYF. As DNA, the CDR3 is TGTGCCAGCAGCTTGCGACAGGAGCTTCAGTACTTC.

This clonotype was picked up many times. The genes are TRBV6-6 and TRBJ2-7, with D unclear. This CDR3 has 12 amino acids. From germline, CDR1 is MNHNY and CDR2 SVGAGI (reference sequence). The V gene lost 4 bases and the J gene lost 5 bases, with 9 bases spanning the gap. CDR3 residues: CASSFFEDEQYF. The DNA for the CDR3 is TGTGCCAGCAGTTTCTTCGAGGACGAGCAGTACTTC.

On this clonotype: A much more abundant neighbour one base away suggests this may be a read error. The chain joins TRBV6-2 or TRBV6-3 to TRBJ2-1; tentative D call: TRBD1 (6 bases). Looked up from germline, CDR1 is MNHEY and CDR2 is SVGEGT. CDR3 size: 13 residues. CDR3 in DNA: TGTGCCAGCAGTTACCCGGGACAAAATGAGCGGTTCTTC. Translation gives CASSYPGQNERFF.

The chain combines TRBV7-2 with TRBJ2-1; 10 bases match TRBD2. This CDR3 region has 16 residues. After removal of 1 base from V and 7 bases from J, the junction contained 7 bases not matched to a gene. In germline, CDR1 is SGHTA, CDR2 FQGNSA. The CDR3 loop is CASSLEGTSGVNEQFF. Here the CDR3 DNA reads TGTGCCAGCAGCTTAGAAGGAACTAGCGGGGTGAATGAGCAGTTCTTC.

This clonotype was detected many times. The chain combines TRBV29-1 with TRBJ1-1, with 8 bases that match TRBD1. The CDR3 has 12 residues. V gave up 8 bases and J gave up 1 base; unmatched junction bases: 3. Germline V gene sequence: CDR1 SQVTM, CDR2 ANQGSEA. The CDR3 loop is CSYGQGNTEAFF. DNA of the CDR3: TGCAGCTACGGACAGGGGAACACTGAAGCTTTCTTT.

This clonotype was observed many times. V is TRBV3-1 and J is TRBJ1-1; a possible D gene is TRBD1 (6 bases). The germline V gene encodes CDR1 LGHDT and CDR2 YNNKEL (reference sequence). The CDR3 has 14 amino acids. V lost 4 bases and J 1 base, leaving 10 bases between the germline ends. Written as DNA, the CDR3 is TGTGCCAGCAGCCTCGGACAGCCGAACACTGAAGCTTTCTTT. Protein product: CASSLGQPNTEAFF. Full variable domain (missing parts from reference TRBV3-1 and TRBJ1-1): DTAVSQTPKYLVTQMGNDKSIKCEQNLGHDTMYWYKQDSKKFLKIMFSYNNKELIINETVPNRFSPKSPDKAHLNLHINSLELGDSAVYFCASSLGQPNTEAFFGQGTRLTVV.

This clonotype was recorded at least ten times. The rearrangement uses TRBV4-1 and TRBJ1-1; the match to TRBD1 covers 7 bases. The CDR3 runs to 15 residues. Germline V gene sequence: CDR1 MGHRA, CDR2 YSYEKL. The V segment lost 1 base and the J segment 1 base; nucleotides outside the gene matches: 3. The CDR3 loop reads CASSQARTGNTEAFF. CDR3 sequence (DNA): TGCGCCAGCAGCCAAGCTAGGACAGGGAACACTGAAGCTTTCTTT.

The chain uses TRBV5-1 and TRBJ2-3; no reliable D call. The CDR3 runs to 13 residues. The V gene's germline CDR1 is SGHRS and CDR2 YFSETQ. Trimming took 7 bases from V and 4 from J, leaving 13 bases between them. The CDR3 coding sequence is TGCGCCAGCCCTCTAGGCCCCCCAGATACGCAGTATTTT. It specifies CASPLGPPDTQYF.

This clonotype occurred many times. The chain is built from TRBV27 and TRBJ1-5; D not resolved. The CDR3 is made up of 13 amino acids. CDR1 is MNHEY, CDR2 SMNVEV, per germline (reference sequence). The ends were cut back, 5 bases at V and 3 bases at J, with 8 bases in the middle. The CDR3 spells CASSARPNQPQHF. The CDR3 DNA sequence: TGTGCCAGCAGTGCTCGACCCAATCAGCCCCAGCATTTT.

This clonotype was observed many times. The chain is built from TRBV6-6 and TRBJ1-3; D is uncertain. The CDR3 loop spans 16 amino acids. With 6 bases removed from V and 0 bases from J, the gap between germline ends came to 15 bases. Germline CDR1 MNHNY, CDR2 SVGAGI (reference sequence). The CDR3 sequence is CASSGTRGLSGNTIYF. DNA for the CDR3: TGTGCCAGCAGCGGAACCAGAGGGCTCTCTGGAAACACCATATATTTT.